A selection of T cell receptor beta chains follows, all from one sample in a study of blood T cell repertoires in COVID-19. This table comes from immunoSEQ multiplex PCR, and its TCRdb copy is limited to in-frame clones, with some not included. This table has tens of thousands of clones, 80% appearing once. Sequenced sample: peripheral blood. These receptors were obtained from a man in his sixties or seventies who had recovered from COVID-19. The CDR3 runs from the conserved cysteine through the conserved F or W. D genes are given only for firm matches. Clone size is stated in some rows and not others, as once, few, many or a class when expanded.

v_gene: TRBV6-5; len: 15; abundance: NA; j_gene: TRBJ1-2; d_gene: TRBD1; CDR3nt: TGTGCCAGCAGTTACTCAGTTGGGACAGTCTATGGCTACACCTTC; CDR3aa: CASSYSVGTVYGYTF
v_gene: TRBV7-8; len: 17; abundance: NA; j_gene: TRBJ2-7; d_gene: TRBD2; CDR3nt: TGTGCCAGCAGCTTAGTCGGGCTGACTAGCGGGTTCTACGAGCAGTACTTC; CDR3aa: CASSLVGLTSGFYEQYF
v_gene: TRBV15; len: 17; abundance: NA; j_gene: TRBJ1-3; d_gene: TRBD1; CDR3nt: TGTGCCACCAGCAGGGAAATCGGGACAGGGTTCGGAAACACCATATATTTT; CDR3aa: CATSREIGTGFGNTIYF
v_gene: TRBV29-1; len: 12; abundance: NA; j_gene: TRBJ1-2; d_gene: TRBD1; CDR3nt: TGCAGCGTCATACAGGGGAACTATGGCTACACCTTC; CDR3aa: CSVIQGNYGYTF
v_gene: TRBV28; len: 14; abundance: NA; j_gene: TRBJ2-1; d_gene: NA; CDR3nt: TGTGCCAGCAGCTCCCTCGGCAGGGACAATGAGCAGTTCTTC; CDR3aa: CASSSLGRDNEQFF
v_gene: TRBV2; len: 14; abundance: NA; j_gene: TRBJ2-1; d_gene: TRBD2; CDR3nt: TGTGCCAGCAGTGAGGCTAGCGGGAAAAATGAGCAGTTCTTC; CDR3aa: CASSEASGKNEQFF
v_gene: TRBV5-4; len: 12; abundance: NA; j_gene: TRBJ2-1; d_gene: NA; CDR3nt: TGTGCCAGCAGCGCGATCTACAATGAGCAGTTCTTC; CDR3aa: CASSAIYNEQFF
v_gene: TRBV18; len: 13; abundance: NA; j_gene: TRBJ1-4; d_gene: NA; CDR3nt: TGTGCCAGCTCTCAGGCCTTAAATGAAAAACTGTTTTTT; CDR3aa: CASSQALNEKLFF
v_gene: TRBV5-8; len: 14; abundance: NA; j_gene: TRBJ2-5; d_gene: NA; CDR3nt: TGTGCCAGCAGCTTGGGTTCATTCCAAGAGACCCAGTACTTC; CDR3aa: CASSLGSFQETQYF
v_gene: TRBV29-1; len: 16; abundance: NA; j_gene: TRBJ2-2; d_gene: TRBD2; CDR3nt: TGCAGCGCCTCGACTAGCGGGGGCCGGGGGACCGGGGAGCTGTTTTTT; CDR3aa: CSASTSGGRGTGELFF
v_gene: TRBV19; len: 16; abundance: few; j_gene: TRBJ1-6; d_gene: TRBD1; CDR3nt: TGTGCCAGTAGTCTCGCTCCCGGACAGGATAATTCACCCCTCCACTTT; CDR3aa: CASSLAPGQDNSPLHF
v_gene: TRBV7-2; len: 18; abundance: NA; j_gene: TRBJ2-7; d_gene: TRBD1; CDR3nt: TGTGCCAGCAGCATACCTCAGACAGGGGGGAAATACTCCTACGAGCAGTACTTC; CDR3aa: CASSIPQTGGKYSYEQYF
v_gene: TRBV5-8; len: 18; abundance: NA; j_gene: TRBJ2-5; d_gene: TRBD2; CDR3nt: TGTGCCAGCAGCTTGTTGGGACTAGCGGGGGGGCGTCAAGAGACCCAGTACTTC; CDR3aa: CASSLLGLAGGRQETQYF
v_gene: TRBV23-1; len: 11; abundance: NA; j_gene: TRBJ1-1; d_gene: TRBD1; CDR3nt: TGCGCCAGCACGCACGGACAGGAGGCTTTCTTT; CDR3aa: CASTHGQEAFF
v_gene: TRBV19; len: 15; abundance: NA; j_gene: TRBJ1-1; d_gene: NA; CDR3nt: TGTGCCAGTAGTATTCCAGGGAGGGGGAACACTGAAGCTTTCTTT; CDR3aa: CASSIPGRGNTEAFF
v_gene: TRBV19; len: 13; abundance: NA; j_gene: TRBJ2-1; d_gene: NA; CDR3nt: TGTGCCAGTAGTATCGAGGGTTACAATGAGCAGTTCTTC; CDR3aa: CASSIEGYNEQFF
v_gene: TRBV19; len: 14; abundance: NA; j_gene: TRBJ2-2; d_gene: NA; CDR3nt: TGTGCCAGTAGTACGCACAGTGGCCCCGGGGAGCTGTTTTTT; CDR3aa: CASSTHSGPGELFF
v_gene: TRBV28; len: 13; abundance: once; j_gene: TRBJ1-1; d_gene: NA; CDR3nt: TGTGCCAGCAGTTTATTCAGGGGTCCTGAAGCTTTCTTT; CDR3aa: CASSLFRGPEAFF
v_gene: TRBV29-1; len: 15; abundance: NA; j_gene: TRBJ2-3; d_gene: NA; CDR3nt: TGCAGCGTTGTGGTTTCCTGGCCTAGCACAGATACGCAGTATTTT; CDR3aa: CSVVVSWPSTDTQYF
v_gene: TRBV10-3; len: 17; abundance: NA; j_gene: TRBJ2-1; d_gene: TRBD2; CDR3nt: TGTGCCATCAGTGACTTCATAAGCGGGAGGGGTCACAATGAGCAGTTCTTC; CDR3aa: CAISDFISGRGHNEQFF
v_gene: TRBV28; len: 15; abundance: NA; j_gene: TRBJ1-3; d_gene: NA; CDR3nt: TGTGCAGTGACAAGTGGGGCGAGCTCTGGAAACACCATATATTTT; CDR3aa: CAVTSGASSGNTIYF
v_gene: TRBV5-1; len: 15; abundance: NA; j_gene: TRBJ2-7; d_gene: TRBD2; CDR3nt: TGCGCCAGCAGCTTCTCTAGCGGTTCCTCCTACGAGCAGTACTTC; CDR3aa: CASSFSSGSSYEQYF
v_gene: TRBV6-4; len: 14; abundance: NA; j_gene: TRBJ2-2; d_gene: NA; CDR3nt: TGTGCCAGCAGTGAACAAGCGGACACCGGGGAGCTGTTTTTT; CDR3aa: CASSEQADTGELFF
v_gene: TRBV28; len: 14; abundance: NA; j_gene: TRBJ1-2; d_gene: NA; CDR3nt: TGTGCCGCAACGCCCGTGGAGGGGATCTATGGCTACACCTTC; CDR3aa: CAATPVEGIYGYTF
v_gene: TRBV13; len: 15; abundance: NA; j_gene: TRBJ2-7; d_gene: NA; CDR3nt: TGTGCCAGCAGCCTCCGGACTACTCCCTATAACGAGCAGTACTTC; CDR3aa: CASSLRTTPYNEQYF
v_gene: TRBV10-3; len: 16; abundance: few; j_gene: TRBJ2-7; d_gene: TRBD2; CDR3nt: TGTGCCATCAGTGAATCGATTAGCGGGGCCTCCTACGAGCAGTACTTC; CDR3aa: CAISESISGASYEQYF
v_gene: TRBV20-1; len: 15; abundance: many; j_gene: TRBJ1-2; d_gene: TRBD1; CDR3nt: TGCAGTGCTAGTAGGCGACAGGGAGCCTTAGGAGGCTACACCTTC; CDR3aa: CSASRRQGALGGYTF
v_gene: TRBV3-1/TRBV3-2; len: 16; abundance: NA; j_gene: TRBJ2-1; d_gene: TRBD2; CDR3nt: TGTGCCAGCAGCCAAGGCGGGTTTAGCGGGACTAATGAGCAGTTCTTC; CDR3aa: CASSQGGFSGTNEQFF
v_gene: TRBV7-2; len: 15; abundance: NA; j_gene: TRBJ1-1; d_gene: TRBD1; CDR3nt: TGTGCCAGCAGCCCGCGACAGGGGGCGGTGGCTGAAGCTTTCTTT; CDR3aa: CASSPRQGAVAEAFF
v_gene: TRBV5-1; len: 14; abundance: NA; j_gene: TRBJ2-3; d_gene: NA; CDR3nt: TGCGCCAGCAGCTCAAAGACAGGCACAGATACGCAGTATTTT; CDR3aa: CASSSKTGTDTQYF
v_gene: TRBV29-1; len: 13; abundance: NA; j_gene: TRBJ2-3; d_gene: NA; CDR3nt: TGCAGCGTTCTAGTCGCCAGCACAGATACGCAGTATTTT; CDR3aa: CSVLVASTDTQYF
v_gene: TRBV6-5; len: 13; abundance: NA; j_gene: TRBJ2-7; d_gene: TRBD1; CDR3nt: TGTGCCAGCACCCGACAGGGGGCGCGCGAGCAGTACTTC; CDR3aa: CASTRQGAREQYF
v_gene: TRBV2; len: 14; abundance: NA; j_gene: TRBJ2-1; d_gene: NA; CDR3nt: TGTGCCAGCAGTGAAGCGCTTCGGGGAAATGAGCAGTTCTTC; CDR3aa: CASSEALRGNEQFF
v_gene: TRBV30; len: 15; abundance: NA; j_gene: TRBJ2-1; d_gene: TRBD2; CDR3nt: TGTGCCTGGAGTGAAAGCGGGAGCGCCTACAATGAGCAGTTCTTC; CDR3aa: CAWSESGSAYNEQFF
v_gene: TRBV2; len: 15; abundance: NA; j_gene: TRBJ2-7; d_gene: TRBD2; CDR3nt: TGTGCCAGCAGTCCGAATAGCGGGGCGGCCTACGAGCAGTACTTC; CDR3aa: CASSPNSGAAYEQYF
v_gene: TRBV6-1; len: 17; abundance: NA; j_gene: TRBJ2-5; d_gene: TRBD1; CDR3nt: TGTGCCAGCAGTGCTTCATTGACAGGGGGGTACCAAGAGACCCAGTACTTC; CDR3aa: CASSASLTGGYQETQYF
v_gene: TRBV3-1/TRBV3-2; len: 12; abundance: NA; j_gene: TRBJ1-1; d_gene: NA; CDR3nt: TGTGCCAGCAGTTTCAAGGGGGATGAAGCTTTCTTT; CDR3aa: CASSFKGDEAFF